One sample yielded the 9 T cell receptor beta chains listed below, sequenced in a study of T-cell memory formation after mild COVID-19. MiXCR, applied by TCRdb to the 5' RACE reads, yields one record per CDR3 protein. The sample lists about 180,000 distinct CDR3 sequences, less than 20% occurring once. Material for sequencing was PBMCs or a T cell subset sorted from them (not recorded which). Source of these receptors: a man aged 18 to 30 who had mild COVID-19 (a few samples of this study predate the infection). Cell type and time point are not known.

This chain connects TRBV5-1 to TRBJ2-5; tentatively, D is TRBD1 or TRBD2 (5 bases each). The CDR3 totals 13 residues. Per the germline V gene, CDR1 is SGHRS and CDR2 is YFSETQ. The ends were cut back, 5 bases at V and 2 bases at J, with 10 bases in the middle. The CDR3 reads CASRWGLQETQYF. Here the CDR3 DNA reads TGCGCCAGCAGATGGGGGTTACAAGAGACCCAGTACTTC.

This chain connects TRBV19 to TRBJ1-1; 7 bases line up with TRBD1. Germline assignment: CDR1 LNHDA and CDR2 SQIVND (reference sequence). The CDR3 extends over 14 amino acids. The V and J ends lost 6 bases and 2 bases, in that order; junction bases with no gene match: 6. The CDR3 DNA is TGTGCCAGTAGGCGCGGGACAGTTAACACTGAAGCTTTCTTT. It is translated as CASRRGTVNTEAFF.

The J gene is TRBJ1-3, the V gene TRBV6-1; the D gene is possibly TRBD1 (5 bases). V dropped 7 bases and J dropped 4 bases, with 14 bases sitting between them. Germline CDR1 reads MNHNS; CDR2 reads SASEGT. The CDR3 consists of 14 residues. Written as DNA, the CDR3 is TGTGCCAGCATCAGGGACGGGAGGGGAAACACCATATATTTT. It yields the protein CASIRDGRGNTIYF.

As for this clonotype: An end of the junction does not agree with germline; a read error may underlie this. The chain employs TRBV5-1 and TRBJ2-2; 8 bases align to TRBD1. CDR3 length: 16 residues. Germline CDR1 is SGHRS and CDR2 is YFSETQ. The CDR3 DNA is TGCTCCAGCAGCTTGTCCAGTAGGACAGGGACCGGGGAGCTGTTTTTT. Its protein product is CSSSLSSRTGTGELFF.

This clonotype showed up many times. Written as DNA, the CDR3 is TGTGCCAGCAGCTACCAGGGGAGAGCCAAAAACATTCAGTACTTC. Translating it yields CASSYQGRAKNIQYF. The chain employs TRBV7-2 and TRBJ2-4; tentatively, D is TRBD1 (6 bases). There are 15 residues in the CDR3. V was cut by 4 bases and J by 0 bases, with 10 bases left in between. Germline CDR1 is SGHTA and CDR2 is FQGNSA.

CDR3 loop: CASSFWGQDTEAFF. The CDR3 nucleotides read TGTGCCAGCAGTTTCTGGGGGCAGGACACTGAAGCTTTCTTT. This sequence joins TRBV28 and TRBJ1-1; TRBD1 is a possible D gene (6 bases). CDR3 length: 14 amino acids. The ends were cut back, 3 bases at V and 3 bases at J, with 11 bases in the middle. Germline-derived CDR1 and CDR2 are MDHEN and SYDVKM.

This clonotype has only a few counts. This chain uses TRBV5-6 with TRBJ2-3; 7 bases align to TRBD2. V was clipped by 4 bases and J by 5 bases; unmatched bases: 10. There are 15 residues in the CDR3. Per germline, CDR1 SGHDT and CDR2 YYEEEE. This CDR3 is CASSPGGTWEDTQYF. The CDR3 DNA reads TGTGCCAGCAGCCCGGGGGGTACGTGGGAAGATACGCAGTATTTT.

The chain uses TRBV18 and TRBJ2-4, with D uncertain. The germline V and J ends were trimmed by 0 bases and 2 bases, with 8 bases remaining between them. The germline CDR1 and CDR2 sequences are KGHSH and LQKENI. The CDR3 length is 15 residues. The CDR3 reads CASSPPAQPKNIQYF. In DNA form, the CDR3 reads TGTGCCAGCTCACCACCGGCGCAGCCCAAAAACATTCAGTACTTC.

This clonotype was detected only a few times. The chain combines TRBV20-1 with TRBJ1-4; no definite D call. V was cut by 1 base and J by 4 bases, with 10 bases left in between. This CDR3 region has 14 residues. In germline, CDR1 is DFQATT, CDR2 SNEGSKA (reference sequence). DNA for the CDR3: TGCAGTGCTAGAGTGGCGGGTGGTAATGAAAAACTGTTTTTT. This gives the protein CSARVAGGNEKLFF.